Detailed here is one TCR beta chain. This clonotype has ten or more counts. Its antigen is not yet known. It has no much larger one-base neighbor in the sample; base qualities were not kept. CDR1 and CDR2 were assigned from the germline V gene as SGHTA and FQGTGA. The CDR3 spans 15 residues, from the cysteine through the phenylalanine. Only the CDR3 DNA is retained, 45 bases long and in frame from the first base. Compared with germline, V lacks 5 bases and J lacks 5 bases; bases without a gene match: 10. For the unsorted PBMC libraries, 2 million PBMCs were stored in RNAlater at -80 degrees C until RNA extraction and were used to generate the libraries. Multiple sclerosis patients were enrolled in a US clinical protocol under which disease progression was evaluated by magnetic resonance imaging. Peripheral blood was subjected to Ficoll-Hypaque density gradient centrifugation to isolate PBMCs, which were then cryopreserved in liquid nitrogen.

cDNA synthesis used template-switch 5'RACE with a primer carrying a 10-nucleotide random unique molecular identifier tagging each TCR transcript. Every sequencing run covered 15-18 subjects and yielded more than 160 million TCR-beta sequences. The RNeasy kit was used to extract total RNA. The KAPA Real-time Library Amplification kit was used to amplify TCR-beta VDJ regions with primers targeting the TCR constant region and the 5'RACE anchor. Sample indexes and Illumina adaptors were added in a first PCR, after which library yield was increased in a second PCR. After Ampure bead purification, the TCR product of roughly 650 bp was size-selected on a 2% E-gel SizeSelection system. Before pooling, library quality was checked on a Bioanalyzer, concentration was measured with Qubit, and libraries were quantified with the Kapa Library Quantification kit. Paired-end 2 x 150 bp sequencing of the libraries was performed on an Illumina HiSeq 2500. To increase sequence diversity, about 25-31% phiX was spiked into each library pool. Per the authors' processing: The UMI-based MiGEC pipeline processed quality-filtered reads and removed over 80% of raw TCR sequences during error correction. IMGT germline references were used for aligning VDJ genes, and each clonotype was defined as a unique CDR3 amino acid sequence together with its V-J genes. Clonal expansion, Shannon diversity and CDR3 relatedness (CalcPairwiseDistances, ClusterSamples) were evaluated with VDJtools, and phylogenetic trees were built with CLCbio workbench. Expanded clones were defined as having at least 8 unique UMIs, based on coefficient-of-variation modelling across technical triplicates. TCRdb cleaned the public reads at Q25 with fastp, built clones with MiXCR and kept in-frame beta chains. Rows are unified per CDR3 protein, each entry keeping the most common DNA and genes. TCRdb, not the original authors, processed these V and J calls. In this sample the table shows approximately 66,000 distinct CDR3 sequences, around 3.1% of which occur a single time. About 3.5% of the sample is in the top ten clones.

The sample comes from a study of neurological immune-mediated disorders (dated by TCRdb to between 2018 and 2021). Regarding the complete study: Among the 35 or so multiple sclerosis patients, approximately 31 had relapsing-remitting MS and 3 had secondary progressive MS. Peripheral blood TCR-beta repertoires from patients with HTLV-I-associated myelopathy (HAM/TSP), patients with multiple sclerosis, and healthy controls were compared in the study using UMI-based sequencing. The approximately 110 TCR-beta libraries covered PBMC samples along with longitudinal samples, technical triplicates, and paired sorted CD4+ and CD8+ T-cell subsets. The cohort included around 70 subjects: roughly 14 with HAM/TSP, about 35 with multiple sclerosis, and approximately 20 healthy controls.

The full study reports these points: The MS cluster was not associated with any clinical or MRI features, and the authors stated that larger cohorts are needed. No identical CDR3 amino acid sequences were found to be shared among expanded clones across subjects, suggesting that TCR-beta repertoires were private in all groups. TCR clonal expansion was highest in HAM/TSP patients and lowest in MS patients, with MS patients falling below even healthy controls. Repertoires from 18 of 34 MS patients were grouped by phylogenetic analysis into a cluster of related CDR3 sequences, suggesting a possible repertoire-level signature.

Sequencing used PBMCs. This clonotype was sampled from a middle-aged man with multiple sclerosis. This chain joins TRBV7-3 to TRBJ2-7, with 9 middle bases fitting TRBD2. The CDR3 region reads CASSPPEGLANEQYF. The nucleotide sequence reads TGTGCCAGCAGCCCACCGGAGGGACTAGCAAACGAGCAGTACTTC.